These T cell receptor beta chains were read from a single sample in a study of T cells expressing NK-cell markers. TCRdb re-analyzed the 5' RACE reads; it lists each CDR3 protein once, without DNA. This sample's table has about 460,000 distinct CDR3 sequences. Specimen: blood T cells: a sorted CD56 or NKG2C T cell subset, CD4+ or CD8+ T cells, or bulk PBMC T cells (not recorded which). The source of these receptors is a woman aged 45-65 years in good health. CDR3s include the opening cysteine and the closing phenylalanine or tryptophan.

V gene: TRBV6-1; J gene: TRBJ1-1; CDR3 protein: CASSTLGQDTEAFF
V gene: TRBV29-1; J gene: TRBJ1-4; CDR3 protein: CSVQGLEKLFF
V gene: TRBV6-5; J gene: TRBJ2-7; CDR3 protein: CASRPGRNSYEQYF
V gene: TRBV5-1; J gene: TRBJ1-4; CDR3 protein: CASRPGGSAEKLFF
V gene: TRBV3-1; J gene: TRBJ2-4; CDR3 protein: CASSQDRPGLTNIQYF
V gene: TRBV3-1; J gene: TRBJ2-1; CDR3 protein: CASSQGPERQFF
V gene: TRBV12-3/TRBV12-4; J gene: TRBJ2-1; CDR3 protein: CASSLRRAQLF
V gene: TRBV12-5; J gene: TRBJ2-1; CDR3 protein: CASALGLHEQFF
V gene: TRBV15; J gene: TRBJ2-3; CDR3 protein: CATRLAGAGDTQYF
V gene: TRBV7-9; J gene: TRBJ2-3; CDR3 protein: CASSFKGVFGVRTDTQYF
V gene: TRBV9; J gene: TRBJ1-2; CDR3 protein: CASSVQGVGRYGYTF
V gene: TRBV18; J gene: TRBJ2-1; CDR3 protein: CASSPTGSGTYNEQFF
V gene: TRBV20-1; J gene: TRBJ1-2; CDR3 protein: CSAATGANYGYTF
V gene: TRBV20-1; J gene: TRBJ2-3; CDR3 protein: CSAYDSNTDTQYF
V gene: TRBV5-6; J gene: TRBJ2-1; CDR3 protein: CASRKGLAGNNEQFF
V gene: TRBV9; J gene: TRBJ2-7; CDR3 protein: CASSRDWAYEQYF
V gene: TRBV24-1; J gene: TRBJ1-5; CDR3 protein: CATGDRGLQPQHF
V gene: TRBV24-1; J gene: TRBJ2-7; CDR3 protein: CATSDPSGPKEQYF
V gene: TRBV5-1; J gene: TRBJ2-7; CDR3 protein: CASSPGVQVGSYEQYF
V gene: TRBV4-1; J gene: TRBJ1-6; CDR3 protein: CASSQVTTVNSPLHF
V gene: TRBV15; J gene: TRBJ2-1; CDR3 protein: CATSRDNYPNNEQFF
V gene: TRBV7-3; J gene: TRBJ2-3; CDR3 protein: CASSYRVFDTQYF
V gene: TRBV29-1; J gene: TRBJ1-2; CDR3 protein: CSVEPGGTYGYTF
V gene: TRBV29-1; J gene: TRBJ2-5; CDR3 protein: CSVEGSPNRGRVTQYF
V gene: TRBV20-1; J gene: TRBJ1-3; CDR3 protein: CSATAGGPPGNTIYF
V gene: TRBV7-2; J gene: TRBJ2-2; CDR3 protein: CASSPMGFTGELFF
V gene: TRBV4-1; J gene: TRBJ2-3; CDR3 protein: CASSQDNGASDTDTQYF
V gene: TRBV12-3/TRBV12-4; J gene: TRBJ2-2; CDR3 protein: CASTPSQGWVGELFF
V gene: TRBV7-9; J gene: TRBJ1-6; CDR3 protein: CASSRDRVGSPLHF
V gene: TRBV5-1; J gene: TRBJ1-1; CDR3 protein: CASSSQGGAARSFF
V gene: TRBV14; J gene: TRBJ2-1; CDR3 protein: CASSQFFGTSAYNEQFF
V gene: TRBV4-1; J gene: TRBJ1-3; CDR3 protein: CASSQDPGGSGNTIYF
V gene: TRBV4-2; J gene: TRBJ2-1; CDR3 protein: CASSQVQGGLNEQFF
V gene: TRBV12-3/TRBV12-4; J gene: TRBJ1-6; CDR3 protein: CASSFYGSLLHF
V gene: TRBV5-5; J gene: TRBJ2-5; CDR3 protein: CASSSYRDRETQYF
V gene: TRBV6-1; J gene: TRBJ1-3; CDR3 protein: CASRRQGAGNTIYF
V gene: TRBV12-3/TRBV12-4; J gene: TRBJ2-3; CDR3 protein: CASSFTSARGNMDTQYF
V gene: TRBV7-9; J gene: TRBJ2-7; CDR3 protein: CASSPTGTHAQQYF
V gene: TRBV10-3; J gene: TRBJ2-1; CDR3 protein: CAIRGGSGQFF
V gene: TRBV5-1; J gene: TRBJ1-2; CDR3 protein: CASRLTENYGYTF
V gene: TRBV20-1; J gene: TRBJ1-1; CDR3 protein: CSARTPGQANTEAFF
V gene: TRBV19; J gene: TRBJ2-1; CDR3 protein: CASSSRDNYNEQFF
V gene: TRBV24-1; J gene: TRBJ2-1; CDR3 protein: CATGQGAYNEQFF
V gene: TRBV29-1; J gene: TRBJ1-2; CDR3 protein: CSVVKRQGDYGYTF
V gene: TRBV19; J gene: TRBJ2-1; CDR3 protein: CASRSLRGPFKSEQFF
V gene: TRBV7-7; J gene: TRBJ2-2; CDR3 protein: CASSAGLGTRGPGELFF